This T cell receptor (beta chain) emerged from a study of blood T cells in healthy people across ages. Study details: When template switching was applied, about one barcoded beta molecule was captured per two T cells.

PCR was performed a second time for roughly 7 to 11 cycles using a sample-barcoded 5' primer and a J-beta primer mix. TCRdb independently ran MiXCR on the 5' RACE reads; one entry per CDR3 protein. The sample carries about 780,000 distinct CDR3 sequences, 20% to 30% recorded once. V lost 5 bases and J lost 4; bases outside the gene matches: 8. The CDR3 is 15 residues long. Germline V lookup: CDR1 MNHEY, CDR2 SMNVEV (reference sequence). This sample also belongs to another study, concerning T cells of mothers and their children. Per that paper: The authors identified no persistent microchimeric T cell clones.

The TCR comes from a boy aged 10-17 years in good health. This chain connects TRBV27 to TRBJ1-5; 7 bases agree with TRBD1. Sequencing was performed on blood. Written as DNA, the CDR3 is TGTGCCAGCAGTCCTACAGGGGAAGGGAATCAGCCCCAGCATTTT. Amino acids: CASSPTGEGNQPQHF.